This T cell receptor beta chain is from a study of CXCR3-negative and CXCR3-positive naive CD8 T cells. Findings and caveats of the study: In CXCR3-positive naive cells, the TRB CDR3s were more hydrophobic than in CXCR3-negative naive cells. Expression of CXCR3 was partially reduced after cryopreservation, and fresh PBMCs were used in most assays.

This clonotype is called medium-sized based on its frequency. Its antigen is currently unknown. CD45RO-CCR7+CD27+CD95- defined naive CD8+ T cells. Each TRB cDNA library was prepared by 5' RACE (with UMI labels). TCRdb reworked the 5' RACE reads into one entry per CDR3 protein, no DNA. The table for this sample gives 6,500 to 7,500 distinct CDR3 sequences. The CDR3 extends over 15 amino acids. Germline values: CDR1 SQVTM, CDR2 ANQGSEA. The genes are TRBV29-1 and TRBJ2-7; TCRdb's assignment of TRBD1 cannot be checked, as there is no DNA. The sample was naive CXCR3- CD8+ T cells from blood. Subset reported: CD45RO-CCR7+CD27+CD95- naive CD8+ T cells lacking CXCR3 (TNR3-). This sequence was found in a human donor in good health. Some clones in this sample may be carry-over from other donors' samples. CDR3 amino acids: CSVVGYRQNPYEQYF.